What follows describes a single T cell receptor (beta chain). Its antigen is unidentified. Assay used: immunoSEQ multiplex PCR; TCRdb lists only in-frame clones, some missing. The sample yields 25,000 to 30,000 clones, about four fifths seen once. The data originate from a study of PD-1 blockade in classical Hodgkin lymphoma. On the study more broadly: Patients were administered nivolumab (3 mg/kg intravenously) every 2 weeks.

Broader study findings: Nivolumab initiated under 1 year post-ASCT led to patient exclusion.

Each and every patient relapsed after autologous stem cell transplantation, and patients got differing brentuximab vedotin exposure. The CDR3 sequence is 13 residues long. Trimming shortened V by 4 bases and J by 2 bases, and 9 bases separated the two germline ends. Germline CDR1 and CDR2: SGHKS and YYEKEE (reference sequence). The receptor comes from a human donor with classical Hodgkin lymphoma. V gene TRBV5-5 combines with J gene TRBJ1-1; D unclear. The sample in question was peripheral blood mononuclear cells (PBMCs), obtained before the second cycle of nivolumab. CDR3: CASSVQSNTEAFF. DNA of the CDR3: TGTGCCAGCAGCGTCCAGTCCAACACTGAAGCTTTCTTT.